The following is a T cell receptor beta chain sequence with its context. Seattle participants joined during active infection and were tracked over time. Per the study methods: Amplification of reference gene primers provided the estimated nucleated cell counts. Assay: immunoSEQ multiplex PCR; the TCRdb copy retains only in-frame clones and omits some. The V and J calls and the clone size are those of that table, but D and trimming were determined from the DNA. The sample holds about 350,000 clones; about 92% are singletons and the top ten take roughly 3.9%. Between the trimmed V and J ends, which lost 5 bases and 4 bases, there was a span of 15 bases. The CDR3 is made up of 15 amino acids. The germline gives CDR1 SGHTA, CDR2 FQGTGA. The sample is drawn from a study of blood T cell repertoires in COVID-19.

The TCR sequence derives from a woman aged 60-70 years with COVID-19, enrolled during active disease. This chain joins TRBV7-3 and TRBJ2-1; possibly TRBD2 for D (7 bases). What was sequenced was peripheral blood. For the CDR3, the DNA is TGTGCCAGCAGCCCTCTTGGGGGGGCTTACAATGAGCAGTTCTTC. Protein product: CASSPLGGAYNEQFF.